Listed here are 22 T cell receptor beta chains from one sample, sequenced in a study of PD-1 blockade in classical Hodgkin lymphoma. Time point indicated: cycle 4 day 1 (C4D1), after 6 weeks of nivolumab. Brentuximab vedotin exposure varied, and every patient relapsed after autologous stem cell transplantation. Data came from immunoSEQ multiplex PCR; TCRdb stores just in-frame clones and leaves some out. The data contain around 20,000 clones, 60% to 80% of them singletons. Sequencing used peripheral blood mononuclear cells (PBMCs), obtained before the fourth cycle of nivolumab. Source of these receptors: a human donor with classical Hodgkin lymphoma.

This chain uses TRBV5-1 with TRBJ2-2, with a possible D match to TRBD1 (6 bases). Germline V gene lookup returns CDR1 SGHRS and CDR2 YFSETQ. This CDR3 is built from 16 residues. The V gene lost 4 bases and the J gene lost 1 base, with 14 bases spanning the gap. CDR3 residues: CASSRRGAVNTGELFF. CDR3 in DNA: TGCGCCAGCAGCCGCAGGGGCGCGGTGAACACCGGGGAGCTGTTTTTT.

The chain couples TRBV5-5 to TRBJ1-5; D not certain. V was pared by 0 bases and J by 3 bases, with 10 bases between. The germline gives CDR1 SGHKS, CDR2 YYEKEE (reference sequence). This CDR3 contains 15 residues. This chain's CDR3 is CASSLARAPNQPQHF. In DNA form, the CDR3 reads TGTGCCAGCAGCTTGGCCCGGGCCCCCAATCAGCCCCAGCATTTT.

The chain joins TRBV7-2 to TRBJ1-1; D unclear. The CDR3 loop spans 13 amino acids. V dropped 1 base and J dropped 3 bases, with 6 bases sitting between them. Germline assignment: CDR1 SGHTA and CDR2 FQGNSA. The CDR3 protein is CASSLVWDTEAFF. CDR3 nucleotide sequence: TGTGCCAGCAGCTTAGTTTGGGACACTGAAGCTTTCTTT.

The chain is built from TRBV18 and TRBJ1-2; 9 bases are shared with TRBD1. The V and J ends lost 2 bases and 4 bases, in that order; junction bases with no gene match: 5. The CDR3 is 15 residues long. Germline V gene lookup returns CDR1 KGHSH and CDR2 LQKENI. In DNA, the CDR3 is TGTGCCAGCTCACCAAGGGACAGGGCACCCTATGGCTACACCTTC. The encoded protein is CASSPRDRAPYGYTF.

The CDR3 DNA sequence: TGTGCCAGCAGTACTTACCCGGACAGGGGTCGCTACACCTTC. Its protein product is CASSTYPDRGRYTF. This sequence joins TRBV2 and TRBJ1-2; 9 bases match TRBD1. Trimming took 5 bases from V and 9 from J; bases not matched to a gene: 10. The germline CDR1 and CDR2 sequences are SNHLY and FYNNEI. The CDR3 contains 14 residues.

The chain carries TRBV27 and TRBJ2-1, with D perhaps TRBD1 or TRBD2 (5 bases each). The CDR3 sequence is 17 residues long. Germline V gene sequence: CDR1 MNHEY, CDR2 SMNVEV (reference sequence). V lost 4 bases and J 0 bases, leaving 16 bases between the germline ends. The CDR3, as DNA: TGTGCCAGCAGTTCACCAACCGGGACGTTCTCCTACAATGAGCAGTTCTTC. Translating it yields CASSSPTGTFSYNEQFF.

The V gene is TRBV7-9, the J gene TRBJ2-5; D remains unclear. Trimming pared 5 bases from V and 2 bases from J, leaving 3 bases between. Germline loops: CDR1 SEHNR, CDR2 FQNEAQ (reference sequence). This CDR3 has 11 amino acids. CDR3 in amino acids: CASSLQETQYF. In DNA form, the CDR3 reads TGTGCCAGCAGCCTACAAGAGACCCAGTACTTC.

The CDR3 DNA reads as TGTGCCAGCAGTTTACCAGACAGGGGGCGATGGACCGGGGAGCTGTTTTTT. Translating gives CASSLPDRGRWTGELFF. V and J are TRBV28 and TRBJ2-2, with TRBD1 identical over 10 bases. V was pared by 2 bases and J by 5 bases, with 8 bases of the junction left unmatched. The CDR3 extends over 17 amino acids. Germline V gene data show CDR1 as MDHEN and CDR2 as SYDVKM.

The chain links TRBV28 to TRBJ2-1; 7 positions agree with TRBD2. There are 15 residues in the CDR3. CDR1 is MDHEN, CDR2 SYDVKM, per germline. V was clipped by 11 bases and J by 0 bases; unmatched bases: 10. Here the CDR3 DNA reads TGTGCCTTGTCGAGCGGGACGAGCTCCTACAATGAGCAGTTCTTC. Translated: CALSSGTSSYNEQFF.

V and J are TRBV11-3 and TRBJ2-6; D may be TRBD2 (5 bases). CDR1 and CDR2 from the germline V gene are SGHNT and YENEEA. V lost 0 bases, J lost 0 bases, and 12 bases lay in between. CDR3 length equals 18 residues. The CDR3 loop is CASSLDPGIRSGANVLTF. DNA of the CDR3: TGTGCCAGCAGCTTAGACCCGGGGATCCGCTCTGGGGCCAACGTCCTGACTTTC.

V gene TRBV25-1 combines with J gene TRBJ2-1; D not certain. Germline V gene sequence: CDR1 MGHDK, CDR2 SYGVNS. Trimming removed 1 base at V and 9 bases at J, with 4 bases between. This CDR3 contains 11 residues. CDR3 nucleotide sequence: TGTGCCAGCAGTGAATTTAGTGAGCAGTTCTTC. It translates to CASSEFSEQFF.

V gene TRBV7-2 combines with J gene TRBJ1-5; D unclear. This CDR3 has 13 residues. V was pared by 3 bases and J by 4 bases, with 7 bases between. Looked up from germline, CDR1 is SGHTA and CDR2 is FQGNSA. The CDR3 reads CASSFRRNQPQHF. As DNA, the CDR3 is TGTGCCAGCAGCTTCAGACGGAATCAGCCCCAGCATTTT.

The V gene is TRBV9, the J gene TRBJ2-7; 9 bases fit TRBD2. Trimming cost V 0 bases and J 6 bases; bases outside gene matches: 7. There are 15 residues in the CDR3. The V gene's germline CDR1 is SGDLS and CDR2 YYNGEE. CDR3 in amino acids: CASSVGTSGLPEQYF. The CDR3 region has the DNA TGTGCCAGCAGCGTAGGCACTAGCGGGTTGCCCGAGCAGTACTTC.

The chain has TRBV6-6 and TRBJ2-5, with 8 bases aligning to TRBD1. The J segment lost 3 bases and the V segment lost 6 bases, leaving 3 bases of the junction unmatched. The CDR3 extends over 13 amino acids. Germline CDR1 and CDR2: MNHNY and SVGAGI (reference sequence). The CDR3 DNA reads TGTGCCAGCAGCTCGACAGGGGAAGAGACCCAGTACTTC. As protein: CASSSTGEETQYF.

The chain carries TRBV11-1 and TRBJ2-1; D tentatively fits TRBD1 or TRBD2 (5 bases each). CDR1 and CDR2 from the germline V gene are SGHAT and FQDESV (reference sequence). Trimming removed 5 bases from V and 6 bases from J, with 14 bases in between. This CDR3 contains 14 residues. This chain's CDR3 is CASSGAGSRNEQFF. CDR3 DNA: TGTGCCAGCAGCGGAGCAGGGAGTCGCAATGAGCAGTTCTTC.

The genes are TRBV28 and TRBJ2-2; D remains ambiguous. The CDR3 extends over 14 amino acids. Germline V gives CDR1 MDHEN, CDR2 SYDVKM. V was pared by 4 bases and J by 4 bases, with 10 bases between. The CDR3 DNA reads TGTGCCAGCAGTTCCCAATACCCCACCGGGGAGCTGTTTTTT. It is translated as CASSSQYPTGELFF.

The rearrangement uses TRBV2 and TRBJ2-7; 9 bases are a match to TRBD2. The germline gives CDR1 SNHLY, CDR2 FYNNEI. CDR3 length: 14 residues. Trimming removed 6 bases from V and 0 bases from J; junction bases left unmatched: 3. DNA of the CDR3: TGTGCCAGCAGAAGCGGGGGGACCTCCTACGAGCAGTACTTC. Translating it yields CASRSGGTSYEQYF.

V usage is TRBV21-1 and J usage is TRBJ2-1; TRBD2 reflects the table's D call only, with no check against the DNA. TRBV21-1 is labeled a pseudogene. The CDR3 is 18 amino acids. The CDR3 loop is CASSPSDSGGINYNEQFF. DNA for the CDR3: TGTGCCAGCAGCCCCTCGGATAGCGGGGGGATTAATTACAATGAGCAGTTCTTC.

As DNA, the CDR3 is TGTGCCAGCAGTTACTCGAGATGGTCTCCTGAAGCTTTCTTT. Translation gives CASSYSRWSPEAFF. The chain combines TRBV6-6 with TRBJ1-1; D uncertain. Between the trimmed V and J ends, which lost 0 bases and 6 bases, there was a span of 11 bases. This CDR3 is built from 14 residues. Germline CDR1 is MNHNY and CDR2 is SVGAGI (reference sequence).

This sequence joins TRBV13 and TRBJ2-2; perhaps TRBD1 as D (6 bases). This CDR3 has 14 residues. Germline V lookup: CDR1 PRHDT, CDR2 FYEKMQ (reference sequence). Trimming pared 6 bases from V and 5 bases from J, leaving 13 bases between. The CDR3 DNA reads as TGTGCCAGCAGGAGCAGGGGAGATACCGGGGAGCTGTTTTTT. As protein: CASRSRGDTGELFF.

This clone was seen a handful of times. The chain is built from TRBV4-1 and TRBJ1-5; D is ambiguous. The ends were cut back, 4 bases at V and 3 bases at J, with 16 bases in the middle. The CDR3 loop spans 16 amino acids. Germline CDR1 and CDR2: MGHRA and YSYEKL. The CDR3 protein is CASSPRIDADNQPQHF. CDR3 bases: TGCGCCAGCAGCCCAAGAATTGATGCAGACAATCAGCCCCAGCATTTT.

The chain combines TRBV18 with TRBJ1-1, with D maybe TRBD1 (5 bases). Trimming removed 8 bases from V and 5 bases from J, with 21 bases in between. The CDR3 spans 15 residues. Looked up from germline, CDR1 is KGHSH and CDR2 is LQKENI. In DNA, the CDR3 is TGTGCCAGCGCTCCTGAGCAGGGAGGATCTACTGAAGCTTTCTTT. It yields the protein CASAPEQGGSTEAFF.